This TCR beta chain was sequenced in a study of blood T cells in healthy people across ages. Overall study results and limits: When set beside aged donors, long-lived donors presented more naive CD4+ cells and higher diversity. PBMCs went unsorted, and a conclusive naive versus antigen-experienced comparison was therefore prevented.

In its sample, this clonotype was seen many times. The antigen remains undetermined. A second PCR, run for about 6 to 11 cycles, used a sample-barcoded 5' primer plus a J-beta primer mix. A tag from a template-switch adaptor with 12 random nucleotides marked each cDNA molecule. TCRdb reanalysed the 5' RACE reads using MiXCR and keeps one entry per CDR3 protein. The sample shows 1.6 million or so distinct CDR3 sequences, about 31% of them seen only once. Each sample had at least 6 million PBMCs isolated. The J segment lost 5 bases and the V segment lost 4 bases, leaving 4 bases of the junction unmatched. Germline V gene data show CDR1 as SEHNR and CDR2 as FQNEAQ (reference sequence). The CDR3 contains 14 residues.

The origin of this receptor is a woman aged 30 to 39 in good health. The chain has TRBV7-9 and TRBJ2-1; 8 bases fit TRBD1. The sample comprised blood. CDR3 sequence reads: CASSSRTGNNEQFF. The CDR3 coding sequence is TGTGCCAGCAGCTCCCGGACAGGGAACAATGAGCAGTTCTTC.